A selection of T cell receptor beta chains follows, all from one sample in a study of blood T cell repertoires in COVID-19. Clones were read by immunoSEQ multiplex PCR, and TCRdb kept only the in-frame ones, dropping some. The sample has 300,000 to 350,000 clones, 65% to 90% seen once. Sequenced input: PBMCs or T cells enriched from blood (not recorded which). The receptors were sampled from a woman in her thirties or forties with acute COVID-19. Both conserved end residues are part of each CDR3. D genes are given only for firm matches. Size values are once, few and many counts, or a class for expanded clones, and some rows have none.

.	TRBD2	TRBV15	TRBJ2-3	CATSRSLGLAGTDTQYF	TGTGCCACCAGCAGAAGCCTTGGACTAGCGGGCACAGATACGCAGTATTTT
.	TRBD2	TRBV5-4	TRBJ2-3	CASSLPGRDWRTDTQYF	TGTGCCAGCAGCTTGCCCGGGAGGGACTGGCGCACAGATACGCAGTATTTT
.	.	TRBV19	TRBJ1-6	CASSLQGRGRSPLHF	TGTGCCAGCAGCTTGCAGGGGCGCGGAAGATCACCCCTCCACTTT
.	.	TRBV10-2	TRBJ1-1	CASSDRNTEAFF	TGCGCCAGTTCGGACAGGAACACTGAAGCTTTCTTT
.	TRBD1	TRBV18	TRBJ2-7	CASSFGTGVYEQYF	TGTGCCAGCTCATTCGGGACAGGGGTATACGAGCAGTACTTC
once	TRBD2	TRBV7-2	TRBJ2-7	CASSGLAGGFYEQYF	TGTGCCAGCAGCGGACTAGCGGGAGGATTCTACGAGCAGTACTTC
.	.	TRBV7-2	TRBJ1-6	CASSTRDSYSPLHF	TGTGCCAGCAGCACCCGGGACTCCTATTCACCCCTCCACTTT
.	TRBD2	TRBV4-3	TRBJ2-3	CASSQEWTSGGAGGTQYF	TGCGCCAGCAGCCAAGAATGGACTAGCGGGGGGGCCGGGGGAACGCAGTATTTT
.	.	TRBV28	TRBJ2-1	CASSGTDSSLMNEQFF	TGTGCCAGCAGTGGGACGGACAGTTCGTTGATGAATGAGCAGTTCTTC
.	.	TRBV15	TRBJ1-3	CATSRDPLTSGEGNTIYF	TGTGCCACCAGCAGAGACCCCCTTACTTCAGGGGAGGGAAACACCATATATTTT
.	TRBD2	TRBV6-5	TRBJ2-7	CASSYGLAGVEQYF	TGTGCCAGCAGTTACGGACTAGCGGGAGTCGAGCAGTACTTC
.	TRBD2	TRBV9	TRBJ2-1	CASSARTGGGEQFF	TGTGCCAGCAGCGCTCGGACGGGAGGAGGTGAGCAGTTCTTC
.	.	TRBV27	TRBJ1-5	CASSFQGSNQPQHF	TGTGCCAGCAGTTTTCAGGGGAGCAATCAGCCCCAGCATTTT
.	.	TRBV7-2	TRBJ1-1	CASSLSPPYRAPNEAFF	TGTGCCAGCAGCTTAAGCCCCCCCTACAGGGCTCCCAATGAAGCTTTCTTT
.	TRBD1	TRBV5-5	TRBJ2-7	CASSPGTGPFEQYF	TGTGCCAGCAGCCCTGGGACAGGGCCGTTCGAGCAGTACTTC
.	.	TRBV3-1/TRBV3-2	TRBJ1-2	CASSRNRALWDYGYTF	TGTGCCAGCAGCCGCAACAGGGCTCTCTGGGACTATGGCTACACCTTC
.	TRBD1	TRBV5-4	TRBJ2-1	CASSVGQGAHNEQFF	TGTGCCAGCAGCGTGGGACAGGGGGCCCACAATGAGCAGTTCTTC
.	.	TRBV3-1/TRBV3-2	TRBJ1-1	CASSVRTGYGGTEAFF	TGTGCCAGCAGCGTCCGGACTGGGTACGGGGGGACTGAAGCTTTCTTT
.	.	TRBV13	TRBJ1-3	CASSSKPGNGNTIYF	TGTGCCAGCAGCTCTAAACCAGGGAATGGAAACACCATATATTTT
.	TRBD1	TRBV6-6	TRBJ2-7	CASSPGTGGRGPAEQYF	TGTGCCAGCAGTCCCGGGACAGGGGGTCGTGGGCCAGCCGAGCAGTACTTC
once	TRBD2	TRBV3-1/TRBV3-2	TRBJ2-7	CASSHSTSGIAEQYF	TGTGCCAGCAGCCACTCGACTAGCGGGATTGCCGAGCAGTACTTC
.	TRBD1	TRBV6-5	TRBJ1-1	CASSPPRGQGEAFF	TGTGCCAGCAGTCCACCTAGGGGGCAGGGCGAAGCTTTCTTT
.	.	TRBV7-8	TRBJ2-1	CASSTGASNEQFF	TGTGCCAGCAGCACTGGGGCCTCCAATGAGCAGTTCTTC
.	TRBD2	TRBV7-3	TRBJ2-1	CASSSSGTSYNEQFF	TGTGCCAGCAGCTCCAGCGGGACCTCCTACAATGAGCAGTTCTTC
.	.	TRBV29-1	TRBJ2-1	CSSKAANEQFF	TGCAGCTCCAAGGCGGCCAATGAGCAGTTCTTC
.	TRBD1	TRBV6-5	TRBJ1-5	CASSLGQGGQPQHF	TGTGCCAGCAGTTTAGGACAGGGCGGGCAGCCCCAGCATTTT
.	.	TRBV27	TRBJ2-1	CASGDGSYNEQFF	TGTGCCAGCGGAGATGGGTCCTACAATGAGCAGTTCTTC
once	TRBD1	TRBV28	TRBJ2-7	CASSPPGTGGGWREPYEQYF	TGTGCCAGCAGTCCTCCTGGGACAGGGGGCGGTTGGCGGGAGCCCTACGAGCAGTACTTC
.	TRBD1	TRBV2	TRBJ1-5	CASTTGQAINQPQHF	TGTGCCAGCACCACGGGACAGGCGATCAATCAGCCCCAGCATTTT
.	TRBD1	TRBV3-1/TRBV3-2	TRBJ1-4	CASSLRDRSSNEKLFF	TGTGCCAGCAGCCTCCGGGACAGGTCTTCTAATGAAAAACTGTTTTTT
.	.	TRBV9	TRBJ1-2	CASSVDGAGVGYTF	TGTGCCAGCAGCGTAGATGGGGCAGGGGTTGGCTACACCTTC
.	TRBD2	TRBV5-5	TRBJ2-3	CASRPTSGALWGTDTQYF	TGTGCCAGCAGACCGACTAGCGGGGCTTTGTGGGGCACAGATACGCAGTATTTT
.	TRBD1	TRBV7-9	TRBJ1-3	CASSLALGQRNTIYF	TGTGCCAGCAGCTTAGCTTTGGGACAGAGAAACACCATATATTTT
.	.	TRBV12-3/TRBV12-4	TRBJ1-1	CASSRDTNTEAFF	TGTGCCAGCAGCCGGGACACGAACACTGAAGCTTTCTTT
.	TRBD2	TRBV2	TRBJ2-5	CASSVTLAGGSREDQYF	TGTGCCAGCAGCGTAACCTTAGCGGGGGGGTCCCGGGAGGACCAGTACTTC
.	TRBD1	TRBV19	TRBJ2-7	CASSVGTGPLEQYF	TGTGCCAGTAGTGTTGGGACAGGGCCCCTTGAGCAGTACTTC
once	.	TRBV4-3	TRBJ2-2	CASSQAPWGGLTGELFF	TGCGCCAGCAGCCAGGCCCCTTGGGGGGGGCTCACCGGGGAGCTGTTTTTT
.	TRBD1	TRBV5-1	TRBJ2-2	CASSPWTGGPGELFF	TGCGCCAGCAGCCCTTGGACAGGGGGCCCCGGGGAGCTGTTTTTT
.	.	TRBV5-4	TRBJ2-1	CASSLDRFGQFF	TGTGCCAGCAGCTTGGACAGATTTGGGCAGTTCTTC
.	.	TRBV6-6	TRBJ2-3	CASSRLVADTQYF	TGTGCCAGCAGTCGACTAGTGGCAGATACGCAGTATTTT
.	.	TRBV4-3	TRBJ2-3	CASSRNFGTTSTDTQYF	TGCGCCAGCAGCCGAAATTTTGGGACAACGAGCACAGATACGCAGTATTTT
few	.	TRBV5-1	TRBJ1-1	CASSPQVTNTEAFF	TGCGCCAGCAGTCCACAGGTGACGAACACTGAAGCTTTCTTT
.	TRBD2	TRBV7-3	TRBJ2-7	CASSLMQTIVGKIAGLTEQYF	TGTGCCAGCAGCTTAATGCAAACGATTGTTGGAAAAATAGCGGGACTCACGGAGCAGTACTTC
once	.	TRBV6-5	TRBJ1-5	CASRQSGRGFQPQHF	TGTGCCAGCAGACAATCAGGCAGGGGATTTCAGCCCCAGCATTTT
.	TRBD1	TRBV5-1	TRBJ2-5	CASSRGQAGETQYF	TGCGCCAGCAGCAGGGGACAGGCAGGGGAGACCCAGTACTTC
.	.	TRBV2	TRBJ1-1	CASNRDVDTEAFF	TGTGCCAGCAACAGGGACGTCGACACTGAAGCTTTCTTT
.	.	TRBV27	TRBJ2-7	CASSPDTGQWDEQYF	TGTGCCAGCAGTCCCGATACGGGACAATGGGACGAGCAGTACTTC
once	TRBD1	TRBV5-5	TRBJ2-3	CASSLVGQGTDTQYF	TGTGCCAGCAGCTTGGTGGGACAGGGAACAGATACGCAGTATTTT
few	.	TRBV5-4	TRBJ1-4	CASSLAGSTNEKLFF	TGTGCCAGCAGCTTGGCAGGCTCAACTAATGAAAAACTGTTTTTT
.	.	TRBV5-4	TRBJ1-1	CASSPDSMNTEAFF	TGTGCCAGCAGTCCGGACAGTATGAACACTGAAGCTTTCTTT
.	.	TRBV2	TRBJ2-7	CASRYRGGGEQYF	TGTGCCAGCAGGTACAGGGGGGGCGGCGAGCAGTACTTC
.	TRBD2	TRBV18	TRBJ2-1	CASSPPASGNEQFF	TGTGCCAGCTCACCACCCGCTAGCGGCAATGAGCAGTTCTTC
.	.	TRBV19	TRBJ1-5	CASLQGGSNQPQHF	TGTGCCAGTTTACAGGGTGGTAGCAATCAGCCCCAGCATTTT
.	.	TRBV5-1	TRBJ2-5	CASSPTNQETQYF	TGCGCCAGCAGCCCGACTAACCAAGAGACCCAGTACTTC
.	TRBD1	TRBV29-1	TRBJ2-3	CSVEQGAADTQYF	TGCAGCGTGGAGCAGGGGGCAGCAGATACGCAGTATTTT
.	TRBD1	TRBV9	TRBJ1-1	CASSARQGTNTEAFF	TGTGCCAGCAGCGCCCGACAGGGAACGAACACTGAAGCTTTCTTT
.	.	TRBV5-5	TRBJ2-1	CASSSTNTYNEQFF	TGTGCCAGCAGCTCCACAAACACCTACAATGAGCAGTTCTTC
.	TRBD1	TRBV28	TRBJ1-4	CASGTVTEKLFF	TGTGCCAGCGGGACAGTTACCGAAAAACTGTTTTTT
.	.	TRBV9	TRBJ1-1	CASSPHVGRNTEAFF	TGTGCCAGCAGCCCCCACGTTGGTAGAAACACTGAAGCTTTCTTT